Below, 18 T cell receptor beta chains from the same sample are listed, as sequenced in a study of blood T cell repertoires in COVID-19. This table comes from immunoSEQ multiplex PCR, and its TCRdb copy is limited to in-frame clones, with some not included. The profile shows under 200,000 clones, roughly 87% of them singletons. Sequenced: peripheral blood. These receptors all stem from an older woman with COVID-19, enrolled during active disease.

The genes are TRBV6-6 and TRBJ1-5; D is possibly TRBD1 (5 bases). Trimming took off 2 bases at V and 5 bases at J, with 10 bases between the two ends. The germline CDR1 and CDR2 sequences are MNHNY and SVGAGI (reference sequence). The CDR3 runs 14 residues. The CDR3 here is CASSYAGDYQPQHF. CDR3 sequence (DNA): TGTGCCAGCAGTTACGCGGGGGACTATCAGCCCCAGCATTTT.

This chain links TRBV5-1 with TRBJ1-2; perhaps TRBD1 as D (5 bases). V lost 0 bases and J lost 10, with 10 bases in between. From germline, CDR1 is SGHRS and CDR2 YFSETQ. The CDR3 covers 12 residues. CDR3 protein: CASSLDQGPYTF. As DNA, the CDR3 is TGCGCCAGCAGCTTGGACCAGGGTCCCTACACCTTC.

V is TRBV19 and J is TRBJ1-6; 7 nucleotides align to TRBD1. Germline CDR1 LNHDA, CDR2 SQIVND (reference sequence). The V segment lost 0 bases and the J segment 1 base; nucleotides outside the gene matches: 9. This CDR3 comprises 19 residues. This CDR3 is CASSIDEDREESYNSPLHF. CDR3 sequence (DNA): TGTGCCAGTAGTATAGATGAAGACAGGGAGGAATCCTATAATTCACCCCTCCACTTT.

J is TRBJ2-7 and V is TRBV6-1, with D possibly TRBD1 on 6 matching bases. Germline V gene data show CDR1 as MNHNS and CDR2 as SASEGT. The CDR3 is made up of 14 amino acids. V was cut by 3 bases and J by 1 base, with 10 bases left in between. CDR3 nucleotides: TGTGCCAGCAGTGAGGGACAAGTGTCCTACGAGCAGTACGTC. It specifies CASSEGQVSYEQYV.

The genes are TRBV7-3 and TRBJ2-7; D might be TRBD2 (7 bases). Trimming shortened V by 1 base and J by 6 bases, and 13 bases separated the two germline ends. CDR3 size: 14 residues. Germline V gene data show CDR1 as SGHTA and CDR2 as FQGTGA. CDR3 amino acids: CASSLMGGPGEQYF. The DNA for the CDR3 is TGTGCCAGCAGCTTAATGGGGGGGCCTGGCGAGCAGTACTTC.

Points on this clone: This CDR3 is also generated by other DNA sequences in the sample. V is TRBV20-1 and J is TRBJ2-5; TRBD2 might be the D (5 bases). Germline loops: CDR1 DFQATT, CDR2 SNEGSKA (reference sequence). V was pared by 6 bases and J by 3 bases, with 8 bases between. The CDR3 covers 11 residues. CDR3 amino acids: CSATREETQYF. The CDR3 DNA follows: TGCAGTGCCACGCGGGAAGAGACCCAGTACTTC.

The rearrangement uses TRBV29-1 and TRBJ2-3; weak D call: TRBD2 (5 bases). Looked up from germline, CDR1 is SQVTM and CDR2 is ANQGSEA. There are 13 residues in the CDR3. Trimming took off 8 bases at V and 11 bases at J, with 23 bases between the two ends. CDR3: CSSGGTGVSRQYF. The CDR3 DNA sequence: TGCAGCTCCGGAGGTACCGGTGTTTCGAGGCAGTATTTT.

This clone has a single count. The chain employs TRBV10-3 and TRBJ2-1; TRBD2 agrees at 10 bases. Germline V lookup: CDR1 ENHRY, CDR2 SYGVKD. V shed 3 bases, J shed 4 bases, and the junction held 3 bases outside the gene matches. This CDR3 is 15 amino acids long. The CDR3 here is CAISEKRGGYNEQFF. CDR3 bases: TGTGCCATCAGTGAAAAGCGGGGGGGATACAATGAGCAGTTCTTC.

The CDR3 DNA is TGTGCCAGCAGCTTTGTCGGGAACACCGGGGAGCTGTTTTTT. Its translation: CASSFVGNTGELFF. The V call is TRBV7-6, the J call TRBJ2-2; D is uncertain. V gave up 3 bases and J gave up 1 base, with 6 bases separating them. This CDR3 spans 14 amino acids. Germline V CDR1 and CDR2: SGHVS, FNYEAQ.

The chain couples TRBV9 to TRBJ1-2; 7 bases line up with TRBD1. The CDR3 has 15 amino acids. With V trimmed by 3 bases and J by 1 base, 6 bases remained unmatched. Germline V gives CDR1 SGDLS, CDR2 YYNGEE. Here the CDR3 DNA reads TGTGCCAGCAGCGCACGGGACAGCTTTAACTATGGCTACACCTTC. Protein: CASSARDSFNYGYTF.

This rearrangement joins TRBV6-5 to TRBJ1-1, with D possibly being TRBD1 (6 bases). The V gene's germline CDR1 is MNHEY and CDR2 SVGAGI. There are 14 residues in the CDR3. V shed 6 bases and J shed 4 bases, with 15 bases lying between them. CDR3 residues: CASSSDSSSTEAFF. CDR3 nucleotides: TGTGCCAGCAGCTCGGACAGTTCGAGCACTGAAGCTTTCTTT.

V usage is TRBV29-1 and J usage is TRBJ1-1, with 7 bases lining up with TRBD1. V trimming: 7 bases; J trimming: 1 base; junction bases outside the gene matches: 6. The CDR3 totals 13 residues. Germline CDR1 is SQVTM and CDR2 is ANQGSEA. CDR3 DNA sequence: TGCAGCGGGAACAGGGGCACGAACACTGAAGCTTTCTTT. Translated, it gives CSGNRGTNTEAFF.

This sequence joins TRBV5-1 and TRBJ1-2, with D unclear. The germline CDR1 and CDR2 sequences are SGHRS and YFSETQ. CDR3 length: 15 residues. V lost 2 bases and J lost 0, with 11 bases in between. The CDR3 coding sequence is TGCGCCAGCAGCTTATCTGGCGGAGCTAACTATGGCTACACCTTC. Amino acids: CASSLSGGANYGYTF.

The CDR3 sequence is CRGGEQYV. The DNA for the CDR3 is TGCCGGGGAGGTGAGCAGTACGTC. The chain is built from TRBV28 and TRBJ2-7; D is perhaps TRBD2 (6 bases). CDR3 length equals 8 residues. The germline gives CDR1 MDHEN, CDR2 SYDVKM.

This clone was counted between two and nine times. This chain links TRBV5-1 with TRBJ1-4, with TRBD1 as a possible D gene (5 bases). The germline V gene has CDR1 SGHRS and CDR2 YFSETQ. V shed 4 bases and J shed 4 bases, with 14 bases lying between them. The CDR3 has 15 residues. Written as DNA, the CDR3 is TGCGCCAGCAGCGCCTCGGGGGGGTTTAATGAAAAACTGTTTTTT. Translated, it gives CASSASGGFNEKLFF.

V is TRBV7-8 and J is TRBJ1-2; a weak D match, TRBD1 (6 bases). The CDR3 covers 14 residues. V lost 3 bases to trimming and J lost 4 bases, with 12 bases between them. The germline V gene has CDR1 SGHVS and CDR2 FQNEAQ. CDR3 DNA: TGTGCCAGCAGCTTTTCGGGGGGCAGCTATGGCTACACCTTC. This translates into CASSFSGGSYGYTF.

The chain carries TRBV7-9 and TRBJ2-1; 8 bases are shared with TRBD1. CDR1 is SEHNR, CDR2 FQNEAQ, per germline (reference sequence). This CDR3 has 17 amino acids. V shed 5 bases, J shed 0 bases, and the junction held 9 bases outside the gene matches. CDR3 sequence reads: CASSPADRAFSYNEQFF. CDR3 in DNA: TGTGCCAGCAGCCCGGCGGACAGGGCCTTCTCCTACAATGAGCAGTTCTTC.

This chain connects TRBV5-1 to TRBJ2-2; no clear D gene. V lost 0 bases, J lost 4 bases, and 4 bases lay in between. Germline V CDR1 and CDR2: SGHRS, YFSETQ. The CDR3 contains 13 residues. DNA for the CDR3: TGCGCCAGCAGCTTGGAGCCCACCGGGGAGCTGTTTTTT. This gives the protein CASSLEPTGELFF. The whole variable domain, filled in from reference TRBV5-1 and TRBJ2-2, reads KAGVTQTPRYLIKTRGQQVTLSCSPISGHRSVSWYQQTPGQGLQFLFEYFSETQRNKGNFPGRFSGRQFSNSRSEMNVSTLELGDSALYLCASSLEPTGELFFGEGSRLTVL.